The T cell receptor (beta chain) described here comes from a study of T cell responses to AZD1222 COVID-19 vaccine (dated by TCRdb to the early 2020s). With respect to the entire study: AZD1222 recipients given second doses at about 4 weeks or at about 12 weeks were pooled, since spike-specific TCR depth and breadth were not found to differ between the two schedules. Trial participants were enrolled into age subgroups of 18-55, 56-69 and 70-plus years, which contained about 150, 27 and 61 TCR-sequenced participants, respectively. A total of 233 trial participants underwent TCR sequencing, of whom some 210 received two doses of AZD1222 and about 25 received two doses of the MenACWY control vaccine.

General findings and caveats noted by the study authors: In the small 56-69-year group, the increase in depth fell short of significance, most likely because of low power. CD4 TCRs associated with the vaccine covered the entire spike protein, and the dominant responses were in regions 160-218 and 743-854. Nearly half of unique spike-specific TCRs reportedly recognized epitopes outside regions mutated in the B.1.351 and B.1.1.7 variants. Participants were mostly white British and included more females than males, and it was suggested by the authors that clonal diversity may have been underestimated. Because no day 14 peak-response samples were available, the repertoires could be characterized only after the peak T cell response. After two AZD1222 doses, both the breadth and the depth of spike-specific TCRs were significantly higher than at day 0 and than in MenACWY recipients. Conclusions about previously exposed vaccinees were limited because only six or seven AZD1222 recipients were SARS-CoV-2 seropositive at baseline.

Notes on this clone: There is no known antigen for this receptor. Base qualities are missing; no much larger clone stands one base away.

The CDR3 regions of human TCRbeta chains were analyzed by immunosequencing. The paper's processing steps were these. TCRs in the repertoires were matched against a reference library of SARS-CoV-2-specific TCRs that had been generated with the MIRA antigen-specificity platform. Breadth was defined as the fraction of unique TCRs that were SARS-CoV-2-associated. Depth was defined as the fraction of total T cells that were SARS-CoV-2-associated. Using the MIRA data, each spike-specific TCR was mapped to the spike region that the TCR reacts to and placed in a CD4 or CD8 class. Log10-transformed breadth and depth values were compared by one-way ANOVA with Sidak's multiple comparisons tests. The table comes from immuneACCESS by way of TCRdb, which keeps in-frame sequences with V and J called. Part of the clones is missing from these tables; in studies checked, under half for an unresolved V gene and the rest for unknown reasons. V and J calls and clone size are as listed in that table; D and trimming were resolved from the DNA. The table for this sample lists roughly 150,000 clones; around 88% of them were counted only once. The top ten clones comprise around 2.1% of the sample.

CDR1 and CDR2 are read off the germline V gene (reference sequence) as PRHDT and FYEKMQ. The CDR3 runs 12 amino acids, cysteine and phenylalanine included. Solely the CDR3 DNA is kept, with 36 bases framed from the first base. The V and J ends are trimmed by 0 bases and 7 bases, leaving 7 bases between them. Sample time point, as interpreted from the label and publication: baseline before first vaccination. Vaccinee samples came from UK trials COV001 and COV002, including a single-blind randomized controlled phase 2/3 trial of AZD1222 (ChAdOx1 nCoV-19) in healthy adults. For TCRbeta chain sequencing, PBMC samples were collected from trial participants at day 0 and at day 28 after the second dose.

Rearrangement joined TRBV13 to TRBJ2-7; the D gene is perhaps TRBD2, from 5 matching bases. The TCR was taken from an adult in good health. The sample consisted of peripheral blood, taken on day 0 of AZD1222 vaccination. The nucleotides read TGTGCCAGCAGCTTAGGCCGAGGGGAGCAGTACTTC. The encoded protein is CASSLGRGEQYF.